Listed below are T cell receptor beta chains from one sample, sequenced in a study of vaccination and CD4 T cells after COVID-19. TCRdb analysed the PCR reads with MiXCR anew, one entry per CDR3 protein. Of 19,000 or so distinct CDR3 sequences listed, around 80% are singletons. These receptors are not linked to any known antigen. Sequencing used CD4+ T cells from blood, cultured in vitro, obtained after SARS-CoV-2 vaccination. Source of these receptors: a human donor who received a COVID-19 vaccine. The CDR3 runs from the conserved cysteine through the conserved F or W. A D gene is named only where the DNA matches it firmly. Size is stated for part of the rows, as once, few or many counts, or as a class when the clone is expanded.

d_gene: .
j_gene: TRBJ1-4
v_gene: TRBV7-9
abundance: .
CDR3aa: CASSSKGSSEKLFF
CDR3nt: TGTGCCAGCAGCTCGAAGGGTAGCAGTGAAAAACTGTTTTTT

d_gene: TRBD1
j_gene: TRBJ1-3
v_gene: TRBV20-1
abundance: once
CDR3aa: CSASPLTGAGNTIYF
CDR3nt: TGCAGTGCTAGCCCCCTTACAGGGGCGGGAAACACCATATATTTT

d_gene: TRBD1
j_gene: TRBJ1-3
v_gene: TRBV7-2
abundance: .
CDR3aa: CASSLGYNRGLNSGNTIYF
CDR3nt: TGTGCCAGCAGCTTAGGGTATAACAGGGGGCTAAACTCTGGAAACACCATATATTTT

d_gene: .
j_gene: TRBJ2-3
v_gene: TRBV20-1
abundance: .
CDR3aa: CSAREGAGTDTQYF
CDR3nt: TGCAGTGCTAGGGAGGGGGCGGGCACAGATACGCAGTATTTT

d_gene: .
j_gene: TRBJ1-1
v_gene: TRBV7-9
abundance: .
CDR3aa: CASSSGQFLNLEAFF
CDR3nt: TGTGCCAGCAGCTCAGGACAGTTTTTGAACCTTGAAGCTTTCTTT

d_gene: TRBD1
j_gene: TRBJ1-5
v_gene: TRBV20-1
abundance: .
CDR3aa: CSARRDRNQPQHF
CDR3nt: TGCAGTGCTAGACGGGACAGAAATCAGCCCCAGCATTTT

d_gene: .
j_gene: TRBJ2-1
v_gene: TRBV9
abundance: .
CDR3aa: CASSVDAGPRGFEQFF
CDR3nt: TGTGCCAGCAGCGTAGATGCGGGGCCACGGGGGTTTGAGCAGTTCTTC

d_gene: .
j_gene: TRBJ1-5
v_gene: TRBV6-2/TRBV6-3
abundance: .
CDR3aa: CASSTGPLRDQPQHF
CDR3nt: TGTGCCAGCAGTACCGGGCCACTACGCGATCAGCCCCAGCATTTT

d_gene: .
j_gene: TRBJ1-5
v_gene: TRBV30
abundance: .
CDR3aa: CAWSSDRIYSNQPQHF
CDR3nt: TGTGCCTGGAGTTCGGACAGAATTTATAGCAATCAGCCCCAGCATTTT

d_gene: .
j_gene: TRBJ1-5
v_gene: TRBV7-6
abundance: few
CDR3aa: CASSKVSNQPQHF
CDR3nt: TGTGCCAGCAGCAAGGTCAGCAATCAGCCCCAGCATTTT

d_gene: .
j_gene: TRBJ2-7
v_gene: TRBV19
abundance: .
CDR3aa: CASSTRLTGMVSYEQYF
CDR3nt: TGTGCCAGTAGTACCCGACTAACAGGGATGGTATCCTACGAGCAGTACTTC

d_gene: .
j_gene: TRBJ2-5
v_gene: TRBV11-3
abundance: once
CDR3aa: CASSLGDGETQYF
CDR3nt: TGTGCCAGCAGCTTGGGCGATGGAGAGACCCAGTACTTC

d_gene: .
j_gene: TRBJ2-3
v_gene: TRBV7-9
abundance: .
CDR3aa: CASSLLPPLTDTQYF
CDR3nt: TGTGCCAGCAGCTTACTGCCTCCATTAACAGATACGCAGTATTTT

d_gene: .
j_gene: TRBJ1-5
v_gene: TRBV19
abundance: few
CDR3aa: CASSMPTGKASNQPQHF
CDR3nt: TGTGCCAGTAGTATGCCCACAGGGAAAGCGAGCAATCAGCCCCAGCATTTT

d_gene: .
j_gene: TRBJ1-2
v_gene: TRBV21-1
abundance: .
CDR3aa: CASSREDSPNYGYTF
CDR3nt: TGTGCCAGCAGCAGAGAAGACAGCCCCAACTATGGCTACACCTTC

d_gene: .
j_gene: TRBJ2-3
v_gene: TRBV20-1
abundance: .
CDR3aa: CSVDRTEITDTQYF
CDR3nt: TGCAGTGTCGACCGGACAGAGATCACAGATACGCAGTATTTT

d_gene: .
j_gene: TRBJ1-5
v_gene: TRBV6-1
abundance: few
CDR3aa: CASSEAEDNQPQHF
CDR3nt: TGTGCCAGCAGTGAAGCCGAGGATAATCAGCCCCAGCATTTT

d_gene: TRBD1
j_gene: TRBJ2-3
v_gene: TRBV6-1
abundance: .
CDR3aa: CASSVQGALGDTQYF
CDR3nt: TGTGCCAGCAGTGTACAGGGGGCTCTAGGGGATACGCAGTATTTT